The present T cell receptor (beta chain) was sequenced within a study of blood T cell repertoires in COVID-19. Measured with immunoSEQ multiplex PCR; TCRdb has only the in-frame clones, and not every one. The sample holds some 400,000 clones, around 87% seen once. The CDR3 length is 14 residues. Trimming took off 4 bases at V and 3 bases at J, with 11 bases between the two ends. Germline V gives CDR1 SGHRS, CDR2 YFSETQ. This sequence joins TRBV5-1 and TRBJ1-3, with D maybe TRBD1 (6 bases). Sequenced: PBMCs or T cells enriched from blood (not recorded which). The source is a young man who had recovered from COVID-19. CDR3 loop: CASSPEGVGNTIYF. CDR3 DNA sequence: TGCGCCAGCAGCCCCGAGGGGGTTGGAAACACCATATATTTT.